This T cell receptor beta chain was observed in a study of T cells in Graves' hyperthyroidism and ophthalmopathy. This clonotype has a count of ten or more. What it binds is unknown. From RNA transcripts, TCR beta CDR3 regions were amplified. The HTBI primer set was used in a first-round RT-PCR of the TCR CDR3. Each CDR3 protein gets one entry after TCRdb re-called the multiplex PCR reads with MiXCR. The sample records under 400,000 distinct CDR3 sequences, approximately 22% being singletons. The CDR3 length is 13 residues. Trimming pared 2 bases from V and 3 bases from J, leaving 6 bases between. Findings and limits, study-wide: Blood also contained most expanded thyroid clonotypes above 0.001.

This rearrangement joins TRBV12-3 or TRBV12-4 to TRBJ2-3; no clear D gene. Specimen: blood. This clonotype originated in a woman aged 50 to 65 with Graves' hyperthyroidism. The CDR3 DNA is TGTGCCAGCAGTTTACGGCAGACAGATACGCAGTATTTT. This encodes CASSLRQTDTQYF.